This T cell receptor beta chain was recovered during a study of T-cell memory formation after mild COVID-19. Study details: Largely donor-specific sequence clusters came from a couple of donors. Points from the study as a whole: Mostly located in CM and EM were contracting CD4+ clones, with contracting CD8+ clones located in EMRA. The appearance of some responding clones in pre-infection memory suggested that cross-reactive memory joined.

The V segment lost 6 bases and the J segment 5 bases; nucleotides outside the gene matches: 18. Germline-derived CDR1 and CDR2 are DFQATT and SNEGSKA (reference sequence). This CDR3 has 16 amino acids. TCR alpha and TCR beta cDNA libraries carrying sample barcodes and UMIs came from 5'RACE with constant-segment primers. TCRdb recomputed calls from the 5' RACE reads with MiXCR, one row per CDR3 protein. The table lists 550,000 to 650,000 distinct CDR3 sequences, roughly 17% of them singletons. Comment on this clonotype: The antigen is undetermined.

The V and J genes are TRBV20-1 and TRBJ1-1; the match to TRBD1 covers 7 bases. The receptor's source is an adult woman who had mild COVID-19 (a few samples of this study predate the infection). Cell type and time point are not known. The sequenced sample consisted of PBMCs or a T cell subset sorted from them (not recorded which). CDR3 DNA: TGCAGTGCCACCAGGGCCCTACTGGAGGGGGCAACTGAAGCTTTCTTT. Protein product: CSATRALLEGATEAFF.